These T cell receptor beta chains were read from a single sample in a study of blood T cell repertoires in COVID-19. Sequencing used immunoSEQ multiplex PCR; TCRdb keeps in-frame clones, though not all of them. Of hundreds of thousands of clones in the sample, around 85% are singletons; the top ten hold about 5.1%. The specimen was peripheral blood. The receptors were sampled from a man aged 45-65 years with COVID-19, enrolled during active disease. Both conserved end residues are trimmed from each CDR3. Each record gives: J gene, V gene, CDR3 protein.

j_gene: TRBJ2-2; v_gene: TRBV11-1; CDR3aa: ASSLGSPNTGELF
j_gene: TRBJ2-5; v_gene: TRBV5-1; CDR3aa: ASSFTGGDAETQY
j_gene: TRBJ1-6; v_gene: TRBV27; CDR3aa: ASSSTVVSPLH
j_gene: TRBJ1-1; v_gene: TRBV27; CDR3aa: ASSSAGRGGTEAF
j_gene: TRBJ1-5; v_gene: TRBV15; CDR3aa: ATSKDWNQPQH
j_gene: TRBJ1-1; v_gene: TRBV6-2/TRBV6-3; CDR3aa: ASSFLDRGRGEAF
j_gene: TRBJ2-5; v_gene: TRBV5-4; CDR3aa: ASSTKLGETQY
j_gene: TRBJ1-6; v_gene: TRBV11-2; CDR3aa: ASSHRQNNSPLH
j_gene: TRBJ2-1; v_gene: TRBV19; CDR3aa: ASSMMSRGDEQF
j_gene: TRBJ2-7; v_gene: TRBV11-2; CDR3aa: ASSLQGRAGYEQY
j_gene: TRBJ1-5; v_gene: TRBV7-2; CDR3aa: ASSKQVSFQPQH
j_gene: TRBJ2-5; v_gene: TRBV28; CDR3aa: ASSLPGSGETQY
j_gene: TRBJ2-7; v_gene: TRBV7-9; CDR3aa: ASSFMGQKLNSGEQY
j_gene: TRBJ1-4; v_gene: TRBV6-5; CDR3aa: ASSWGQGLTNEKLF
j_gene: TRBJ2-2; v_gene: TRBV5-1; CDR3aa: ASSLVGGEITGELF
j_gene: TRBJ1-5; v_gene: TRBV18; CDR3aa: ASSPGQADQPQH
j_gene: TRBJ2-3; v_gene: TRBV6-2/TRBV6-3; CDR3aa: ASSYSRFGGAGDTQY
j_gene: TRBJ1-1; v_gene: TRBV3-1/TRBV3-2; CDR3aa: ASSQEGGGDTEAF
j_gene: TRBJ2-1; v_gene: TRBV4-1; CDR3aa: ASSQELAGGRGEQF
j_gene: TRBJ2-1; v_gene: TRBV5-1; CDR3aa: ASSVSEGRDEQF
j_gene: TRBJ2-5; v_gene: TRBV7-9; CDR3aa: ASSLATGAETQY
j_gene: TRBJ1-2; v_gene: TRBV14; CDR3aa: ASSRLQGTGVAGGRSYT
j_gene: TRBJ1-6; v_gene: TRBV6-5; CDR3aa: ASSYSRGFALH
j_gene: TRBJ2-2; v_gene: TRBV10-1; CDR3aa: ASSPRGAGELF
j_gene: TRBJ2-7; v_gene: TRBV24-1; CDR3aa: ATSAPGQGRGEQY
j_gene: TRBJ1-5; v_gene: TRBV19; CDR3aa: ASSIGTGTNQPQH
j_gene: TRBJ2-7; v_gene: TRBV5-1; CDR3aa: ASSGQAGGPYEQY
j_gene: TRBJ2-6; v_gene: TRBV4-2; CDR3aa: ASSQDPGQPSGANVLT
j_gene: TRBJ1-1; v_gene: TRBV14; CDR3aa: ASSHQGSTEAF
j_gene: TRBJ1-2; v_gene: TRBV2; CDR3aa: ASSEEQDYGYT
j_gene: TRBJ2-7; v_gene: TRBV11-2; CDR3aa: ASSFSVGVDEQY
j_gene: TRBJ2-6; v_gene: TRBV5-1; CDR3aa: ASSFGVGANVLT
j_gene: TRBJ1-2; v_gene: TRBV19; CDR3aa: ASRRDQGGYGYT
j_gene: TRBJ1-1; v_gene: TRBV11-2; CDR3aa: ASSSDRGGTEAF
j_gene: TRBJ2-2; v_gene: TRBV27; CDR3aa: ASSSPSGGNTGELF
j_gene: TRBJ2-1; v_gene: TRBV7-2; CDR3aa: ASSRRASGGSYNEQF
j_gene: TRBJ2-7; v_gene: TRBV5-1; CDR3aa: ASSLGGPSYEQY
j_gene: TRBJ1-2; v_gene: TRBV19; CDR3aa: ASLAGTGYFYGYT
j_gene: TRBJ1-4; v_gene: TRBV27; CDR3aa: ASSAVGGREKLF
j_gene: TRBJ1-5; v_gene: TRBV4-3; CDR3aa: ASSQDGRYNQPQH
j_gene: TRBJ1-3; v_gene: TRBV6-5; CDR3aa: ASSYNRGVNTIY